This TCR beta chain was observed in a study of CD8+ T cells in alopecia areata. Germline V gene data show CDR1 as LGHNA and CDR2 as YSLEER. This CDR3 has 16 amino acids. The V gene end was trimmed by 0 bases and the J gene end by 4 bases; junction bases not matched to a gene: 6. The investigators collected lesional scalp punch biopsies and peripheral blood from alopecia areata patients. RNA was isolated and reverse transcribed to cDNA, the sequencing template. Clones were read by immunoSEQ multiplex PCR, and TCRdb kept only the in-frame ones, dropping some. Among hundreds of thousands of clones, less than 80% were seen once, and the ten largest hold 1.2%.

The receptor was derived from a human donor with alopecia areata. Sequenced material: CD4+ T cells sorted from blood, taken at week 0. This chain links TRBV4-3 with TRBJ2-3; 8 bases line up with TRBD2. CDR3: CASSQDPSGGPDTQYF. The CDR3 region has the DNA TGCGCCAGCAGCCAAGACCCTTCGGGGGGGCCAGATACGCAGTATTTT.